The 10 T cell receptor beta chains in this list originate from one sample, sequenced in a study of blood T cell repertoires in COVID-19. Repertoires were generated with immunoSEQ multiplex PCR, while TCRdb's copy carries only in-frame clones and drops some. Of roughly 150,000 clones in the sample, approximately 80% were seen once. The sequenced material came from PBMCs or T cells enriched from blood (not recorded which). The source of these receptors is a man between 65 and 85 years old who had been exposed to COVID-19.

CDR3 amino acids: CATSDASGTGGLWKQFF. The CDR3 coding sequence is TGTGCCACCAGTGATGCATCCGGGACAGGGGGATTATGGAAGCAGTTCTTC. The chain is built from TRBV24-1 and TRBJ2-1; 11 bases are shared with TRBD1. The V gene's germline CDR1 is KGHDR and CDR2 SFDVKD. With V trimmed by 3 bases and J by 11 bases, 14 bases remained unmatched. The CDR3 runs to 17 residues.

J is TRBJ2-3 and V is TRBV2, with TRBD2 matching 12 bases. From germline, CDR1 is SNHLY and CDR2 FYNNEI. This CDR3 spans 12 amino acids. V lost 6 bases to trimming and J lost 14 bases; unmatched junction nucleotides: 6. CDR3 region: CASSLTSGGGYF. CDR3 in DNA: TGTGCCAGCAGCCTGACTAGCGGGGGTGGGTATTTT.

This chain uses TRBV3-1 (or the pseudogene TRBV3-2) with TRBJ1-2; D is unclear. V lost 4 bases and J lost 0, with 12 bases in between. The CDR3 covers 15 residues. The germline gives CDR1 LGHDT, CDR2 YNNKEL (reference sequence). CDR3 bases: TGTGCCAGCAGCCCCTCGGACTCGACTAACTATGGCTACACCTTC. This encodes CASSPSDSTNYGYTF.

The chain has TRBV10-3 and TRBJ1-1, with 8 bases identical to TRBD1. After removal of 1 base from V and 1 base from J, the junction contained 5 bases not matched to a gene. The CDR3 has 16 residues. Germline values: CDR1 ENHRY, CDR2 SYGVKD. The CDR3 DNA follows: TGTGCCATCAGTGAGTTGAGACAGGGGTGGAACACTGAAGCTTTCTTT. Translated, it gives CAISELRQGWNTEAFF.

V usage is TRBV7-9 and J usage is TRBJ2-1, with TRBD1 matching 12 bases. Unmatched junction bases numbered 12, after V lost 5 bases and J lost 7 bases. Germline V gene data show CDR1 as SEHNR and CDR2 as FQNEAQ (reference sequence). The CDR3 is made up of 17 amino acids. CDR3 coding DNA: TGTGCCAGCAGCCCTACGAGACCGGGACAGGGGGCGAATGAGCAGTTCTTC. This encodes CASSPTRPGQGANEQFF.

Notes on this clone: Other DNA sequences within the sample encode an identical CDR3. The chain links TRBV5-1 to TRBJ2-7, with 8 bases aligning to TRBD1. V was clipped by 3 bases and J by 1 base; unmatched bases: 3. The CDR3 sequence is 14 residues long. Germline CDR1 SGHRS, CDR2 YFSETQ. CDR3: CASSSGTGSYEQYF. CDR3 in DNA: TGCGCCAGCAGCTCCGGGACAGGATCCTACGAGCAGTACTTC.

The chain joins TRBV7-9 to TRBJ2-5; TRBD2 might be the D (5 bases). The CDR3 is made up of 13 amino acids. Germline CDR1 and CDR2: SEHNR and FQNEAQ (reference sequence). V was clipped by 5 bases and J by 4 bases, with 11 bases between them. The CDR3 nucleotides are TGTGCCAGCAGCCCACGAGGGCCAGAGACCCAGTACTTC. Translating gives CASSPRGPETQYF.

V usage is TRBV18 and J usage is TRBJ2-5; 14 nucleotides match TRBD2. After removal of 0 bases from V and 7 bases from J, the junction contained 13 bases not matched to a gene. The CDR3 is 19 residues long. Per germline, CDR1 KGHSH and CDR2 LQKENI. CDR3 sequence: CASSPPGLAGGQSAGTQYF. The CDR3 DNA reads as TGTGCCAGCTCACCACCTGGACTAGCGGGGGGTCAGTCTGCGGGGACCCAGTACTTC.

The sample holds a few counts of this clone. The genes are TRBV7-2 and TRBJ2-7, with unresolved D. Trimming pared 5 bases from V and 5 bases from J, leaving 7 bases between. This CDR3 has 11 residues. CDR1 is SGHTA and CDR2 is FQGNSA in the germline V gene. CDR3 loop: CASSQHHEQYF. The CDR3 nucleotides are TGTGCCAGCAGCCAACACCACGAGCAGTACTTC.

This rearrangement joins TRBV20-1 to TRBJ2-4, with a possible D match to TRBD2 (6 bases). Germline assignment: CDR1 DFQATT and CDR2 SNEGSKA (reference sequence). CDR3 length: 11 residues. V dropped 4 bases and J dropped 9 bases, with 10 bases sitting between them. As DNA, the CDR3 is TGCAGTGCTAAGGACGGGAGCATTCAGTACTTC. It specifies CSAKDGSIQYF.